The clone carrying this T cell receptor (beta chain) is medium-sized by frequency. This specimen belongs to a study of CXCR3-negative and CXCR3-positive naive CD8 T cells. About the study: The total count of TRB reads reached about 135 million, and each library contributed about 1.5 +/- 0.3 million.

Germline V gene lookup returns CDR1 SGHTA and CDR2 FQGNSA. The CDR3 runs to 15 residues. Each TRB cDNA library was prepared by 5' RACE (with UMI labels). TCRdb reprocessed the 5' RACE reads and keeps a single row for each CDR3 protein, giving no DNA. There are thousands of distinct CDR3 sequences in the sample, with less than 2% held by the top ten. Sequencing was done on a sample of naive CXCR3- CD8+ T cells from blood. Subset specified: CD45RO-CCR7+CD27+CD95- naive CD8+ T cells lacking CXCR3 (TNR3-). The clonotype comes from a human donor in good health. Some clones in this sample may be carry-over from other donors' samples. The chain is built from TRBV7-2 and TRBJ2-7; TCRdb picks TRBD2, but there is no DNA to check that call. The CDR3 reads CASSPAPGRAYEQYF.